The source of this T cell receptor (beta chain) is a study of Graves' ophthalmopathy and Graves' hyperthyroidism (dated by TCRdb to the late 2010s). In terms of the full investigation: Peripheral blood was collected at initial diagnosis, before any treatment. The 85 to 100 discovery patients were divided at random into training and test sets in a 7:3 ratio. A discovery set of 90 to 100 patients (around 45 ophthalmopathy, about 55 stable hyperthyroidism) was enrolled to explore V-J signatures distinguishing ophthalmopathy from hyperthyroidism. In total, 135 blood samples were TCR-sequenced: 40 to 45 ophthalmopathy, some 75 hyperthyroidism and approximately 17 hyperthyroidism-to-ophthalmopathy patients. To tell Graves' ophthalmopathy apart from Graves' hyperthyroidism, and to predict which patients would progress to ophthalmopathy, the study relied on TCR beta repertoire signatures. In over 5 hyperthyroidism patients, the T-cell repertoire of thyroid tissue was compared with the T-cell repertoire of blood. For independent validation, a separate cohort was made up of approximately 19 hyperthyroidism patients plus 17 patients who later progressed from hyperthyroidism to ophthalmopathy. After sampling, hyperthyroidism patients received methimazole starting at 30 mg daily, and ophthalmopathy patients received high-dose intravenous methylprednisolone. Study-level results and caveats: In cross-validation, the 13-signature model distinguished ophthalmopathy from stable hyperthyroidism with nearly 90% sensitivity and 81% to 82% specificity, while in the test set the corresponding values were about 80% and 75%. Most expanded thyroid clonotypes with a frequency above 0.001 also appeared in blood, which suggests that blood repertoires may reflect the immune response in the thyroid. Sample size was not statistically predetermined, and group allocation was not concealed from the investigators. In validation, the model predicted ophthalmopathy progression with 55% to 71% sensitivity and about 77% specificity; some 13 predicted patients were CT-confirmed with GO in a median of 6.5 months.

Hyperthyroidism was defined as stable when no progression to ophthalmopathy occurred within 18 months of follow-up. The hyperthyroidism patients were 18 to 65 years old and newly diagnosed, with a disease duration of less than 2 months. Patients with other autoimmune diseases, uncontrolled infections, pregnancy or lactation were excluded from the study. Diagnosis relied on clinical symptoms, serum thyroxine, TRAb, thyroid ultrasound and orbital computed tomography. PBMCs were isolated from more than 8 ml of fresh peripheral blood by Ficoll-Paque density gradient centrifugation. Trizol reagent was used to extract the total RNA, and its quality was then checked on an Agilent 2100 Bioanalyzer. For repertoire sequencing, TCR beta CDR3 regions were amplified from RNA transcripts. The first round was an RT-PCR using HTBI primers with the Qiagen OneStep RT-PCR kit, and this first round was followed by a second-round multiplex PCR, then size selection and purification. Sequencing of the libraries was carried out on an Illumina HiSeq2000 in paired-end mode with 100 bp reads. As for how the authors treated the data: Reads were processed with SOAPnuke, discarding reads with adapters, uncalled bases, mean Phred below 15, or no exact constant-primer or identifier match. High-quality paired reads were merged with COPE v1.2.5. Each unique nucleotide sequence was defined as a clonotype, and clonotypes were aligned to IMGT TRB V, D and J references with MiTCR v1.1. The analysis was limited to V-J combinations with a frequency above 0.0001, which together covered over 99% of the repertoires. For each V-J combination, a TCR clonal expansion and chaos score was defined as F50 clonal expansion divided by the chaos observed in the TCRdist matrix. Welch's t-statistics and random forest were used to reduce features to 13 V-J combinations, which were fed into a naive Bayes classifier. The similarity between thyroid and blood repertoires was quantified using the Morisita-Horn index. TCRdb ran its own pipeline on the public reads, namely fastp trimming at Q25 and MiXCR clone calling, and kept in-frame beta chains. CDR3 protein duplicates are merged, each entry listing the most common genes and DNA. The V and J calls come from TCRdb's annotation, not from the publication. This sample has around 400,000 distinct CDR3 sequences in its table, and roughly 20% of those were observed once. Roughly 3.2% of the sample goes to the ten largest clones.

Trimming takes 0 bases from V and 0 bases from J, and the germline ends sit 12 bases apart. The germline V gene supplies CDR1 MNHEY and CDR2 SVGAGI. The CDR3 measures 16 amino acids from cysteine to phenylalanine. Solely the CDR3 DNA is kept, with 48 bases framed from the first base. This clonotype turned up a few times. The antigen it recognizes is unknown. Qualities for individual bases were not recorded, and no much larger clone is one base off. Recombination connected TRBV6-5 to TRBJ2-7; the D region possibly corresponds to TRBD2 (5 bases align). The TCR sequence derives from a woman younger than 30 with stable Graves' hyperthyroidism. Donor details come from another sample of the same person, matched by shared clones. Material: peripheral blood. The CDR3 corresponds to CASSYSQEGGSYEQYF. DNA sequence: TGTGCCAGCAGTTACTCCCAAGAGGGTGGCTCCTACGAGCAGTACTTC.